Each of the 19 T cell receptor beta chains below was sequenced from the same sample in a study of identical twins. TCRdb reanalysed the 5' RACE reads using MiXCR and keeps one entry per CDR3 protein. The sample includes under 1 million distinct CDR3 sequences, 9% to 15% of them seen just once. The sample was also linked to a second study, of yellow fever vaccine responses in identical twins.

Sequencing was carried out using PBMCs. The receptors were gathered from a woman between 18 and 29 years old in good health.

This clonotype was seen more than once but under ten times. V is TRBV6-5 and J is TRBJ2-3; tentative D call: TRBD2 (5 bases). Trimming removed 0 bases from V and 2 bases from J, with 9 bases in between. This CDR3 has 15 amino acids. Germline assignment: CDR1 MNHEY and CDR2 SVGAGI. CDR3 loop: CASSYSKGDTDTQYF. CDR3 DNA sequence: TGTGCCAGCAGTTACTCGAAGGGAGACACAGATACGCAGTATTTT.

The chain has TRBV28 and TRBJ2-1; maybe TRBD2 (7 bases). The V gene's germline CDR1 is MDHEN and CDR2 SYDVKM. V was cut by 8 bases and J by 8 bases, with 22 bases left in between. The CDR3 runs to 15 residues. CDR3: CASGPSGSGGDEQFF. The CDR3 DNA reads TGTGCCAGCGGACCTAGTGGGTCGGGGGGCGATGAGCAGTTCTTC.

In its sample, this clonotype was seen a few times. The chain combines TRBV20-1 with TRBJ2-3; TRBD1 matches 8 bases. The ends lost 2 bases at V and 1 base at J; junction bases unmatched: 2. Looked up from germline, CDR1 is DFQATT and CDR2 is SNEGSKA (reference sequence). The length of the CDR3 is 14 residues. In DNA, the CDR3 is TGCAGTGCTAGACCGGGACAGGGCACAGATACGCAGTATTTT. It translates to CSARPGQGTDTQYF.

The chain joins TRBV28 to TRBJ2-6; D not resolved. V lost 5 bases to trimming and J lost 1 base, with 9 bases between them. The CDR3 covers 15 residues. CDR1 is MDHEN and CDR2 is SYDVKM in the germline V gene. The CDR3 sequence is CASSPDTSGANVLTF. The CDR3 DNA reads as TGTGCCAGCAGTCCTGACACATCTGGGGCCAACGTCCTGACTTTC.

V gene TRBV7-6 combines with J gene TRBJ2-5; D not resolved. Per germline, CDR1 SGHVS and CDR2 FNYEAQ. The CDR3 is 14 residues long. V was shortened by 5 bases and J by 5 bases, with 15 bases between the two germline ends. Written as DNA, the CDR3 is TGTGCCAGCAGCCCCAGCTTGGGCGCCGAGACCCAGTACTTC. Encoded protein: CASSPSLGAETQYF.

This clonotype was found a few times. The chain combines TRBV5-1 with TRBJ2-7; 9 bases agree with TRBD2. The CDR3 is made up of 13 amino acids. V shed 2 bases and J 7 bases; nucleotides not matched to a gene: 4. The germline CDR1 and CDR2 sequences are SGHRS and YFSETQ. The chain's CDR3 is CASSLAGGREQYF. Here the CDR3 DNA reads TGCGCCAGCAGCTTAGCGGGAGGAAGGGAGCAGTACTTC.

V gene TRBV20-1 combines with J gene TRBJ2-1; 13 bases are a match to TRBD2. The J segment lost 7 bases and the V segment lost 4 bases, leaving 10 bases of the junction unmatched. Germline loops: CDR1 DFQATT, CDR2 SNEGSKA (reference sequence). The CDR3 covers 16 residues. CDR3 sequence (DNA): TGCAGTGCTAAAATAGGGACTAGCGGGATTGCGAATGAGCAGTTCTTC. It specifies CSAKIGTSGIANEQFF.

The chain has TRBV7-6 and TRBJ2-1; 8 bases agree with TRBD2. The CDR3 totals 17 residues. CDR1 and CDR2 (germline): SGHVS, FNYEAQ. The V and J ends lost 0 bases and 5 bases, in that order; junction bases with no gene match: 9. The CDR3 DNA sequence: TGTGCCAGCAGCTTAGCGTCGGGAGGGTCGCTCAACAATGAGCAGTTCTTC. It encodes CASSLASGGSLNNEQFF.

This rearrangement joins TRBV15 to TRBJ2-1, with TRBD1 as a possible D gene (6 bases). Germline V gives CDR1 LNHNV, CDR2 YYDKDF (reference sequence). Trimming removed 3 bases from V and 1 base from J, with 13 bases in between. The CDR3 runs 16 residues. This chain's CDR3 is CATSRGIQGSYNEQFF. CDR3 in DNA: TGTGCCACCAGCAGGGGCATACAGGGTTCCTACAATGAGCAGTTCTTC.

CDR3 in amino acids: CASSLLAGGLGPYNEQFF. CDR3 nucleotides: TGTGCCAGCAGCCTCCTGGCGGGAGGCCTTGGACCCTACAATGAGCAGTTCTTC. The V and J genes are TRBV9 and TRBJ2-1, with 8 bases that match TRBD2. V gave up 4 bases and J gave up 2 bases; unmatched junction bases: 14. In germline, CDR1 is SGDLS, CDR2 YYNGEE. CDR3 length equals 18 residues.

This clonotype was observed a handful of times. This chain connects TRBV12-3 or TRBV12-4 to TRBJ2-1; TRBD2 agrees at 9 bases. The CDR3 is made up of 16 amino acids. The V gene end was trimmed by 6 bases and the J gene end by 9 bases; junction bases not matched to a gene: 15. In DNA, the CDR3 is TGTGCCAGCAGGGGGAAAATGGGGACTAGCTTGCCTGAGCAGTTCTTC. As protein: CASRGKMGTSLPEQFF.

V gene TRBV6-1 combines with J gene TRBJ1-2, with 7 positions matching TRBD1. Per the germline V gene, CDR1 is MNHNS and CDR2 is SASEGT. This CDR3 has 14 residues. V lost 8 bases and J lost 3; bases outside the gene matches: 9. CDR3 residues: CASSRGPGDYGYTF. The CDR3 DNA sequence: TGTGCCAGCTCGAGGGGGCCTGGGGACTATGGCTACACCTTC.

The chain is built from TRBV3-1 and TRBJ2-2; 7 nucleotides align to TRBD1. This CDR3 region has 15 residues. Looked up from germline, CDR1 is LGHDT and CDR2 is YNNKEL (reference sequence). Trimming at V came to 4 bases and at J to 3 bases, leaving 5 bases not matched to a gene. The CDR3 here is CASSLRTGYTGELFF. DNA of the CDR3: TGTGCCAGCAGCCTGAGGACAGGCTACACCGGGGAGCTGTTTTTT.

The chain combines TRBV5-1 with TRBJ2-7; the match to TRBD1 covers 11 bases. In germline, CDR1 is SGHRS, CDR2 YFSETQ. V shed 0 bases and J 5 bases; nucleotides not matched to a gene: 4. The CDR3 runs to 15 residues. CDR3 nucleotide sequence: TGCGCCAGCAGCTTGGGTGGACAGGGGGCCAACGAGCAGTACTTC. Amino acid sequence: CASSLGGQGANEQYF.

This clonotype was recorded a few times. This rearrangement joins TRBV5-1 to TRBJ2-7; maybe TRBD2 (5 bases). Germline-derived CDR1 and CDR2 are SGHRS and YFSETQ. Between the trimmed V and J ends, which lost 8 bases and 2 bases, there was a span of 17 bases. This CDR3 contains 14 residues. This chain's CDR3 is CASGPGSLTYEQYF. CDR3 nucleotide sequence: TGCGCCAGTGGTCCGGGGTCGCTCACCTACGAGCAGTACTTC.

The genes are TRBV5-1 and TRBJ2-5; weak D call: TRBD2 (5 bases). The CDR3 loop spans 15 amino acids. V lost 2 bases, J lost 1 base, and 12 bases lay in between. Germline-derived CDR1 and CDR2 are SGHRS and YFSETQ. The CDR3 DNA reads TGCGCCAGCAGCTTACTAACTGGACTCCAAGAGACCCAGTACTTC. Its translation: CASSLLTGLQETQYF.

This clonotype was counted ten times or more. The V gene is TRBV5-6, the J gene TRBJ2-7, with a weak D call TRBD1 (6 bases). V was trimmed by 1 base and J by 4 bases, leaving 9 bases between them. The CDR3 consists of 13 residues. CDR1 SGHDT and CDR2 YYEEEE come from the germline V gene. The DNA of the CDR3 is TGTGCCAGCAGCTTGAACAGGGATTACGAGCAGTACTTC. Translating it yields CASSLNRDYEQYF. The full variable domain, rest sourced from reference TRBV5-6 and TRBJ2-7, is DAGVTQSPTHLIKTRGQQVTLRCSPKSGHDTVSWYQQALGQGPQFIFQYYEEEERQRGNFPDRFSGHQFPNYSSELNVNALLLGDSALYLCASSLNRDYEQYFGPGTRLTVT.

The chain uses TRBV7-8 and TRBJ2-2; possibly TRBD1 or TRBD2 for D (5 bases each). This CDR3 has 16 amino acids. With 0 bases removed from V and 2 bases from J, the gap between germline ends came to 10 bases. Germline V gives CDR1 SGHVS, CDR2 FQNEAQ. The CDR3 spells CASSLALGPNTGELFF. The CDR3 DNA reads as TGTGCCAGCAGCTTAGCCCTGGGACCCAACACCGGGGAGCTGTTTTTT.

Only a few counts were recorded for this clonotype. V and J are TRBV12-3 or TRBV12-4 and TRBJ1-2; D is undetermined. The CDR3 length is 14 residues. The V end was cut by 5 bases, the J end by 3 bases, with 13 bases between. As DNA, the CDR3 is TGTGCCAGCAGTCCCGACCGGGGTGACTATGGCTACACCTTC. This sequence encodes CASSPDRGDYGYTF.